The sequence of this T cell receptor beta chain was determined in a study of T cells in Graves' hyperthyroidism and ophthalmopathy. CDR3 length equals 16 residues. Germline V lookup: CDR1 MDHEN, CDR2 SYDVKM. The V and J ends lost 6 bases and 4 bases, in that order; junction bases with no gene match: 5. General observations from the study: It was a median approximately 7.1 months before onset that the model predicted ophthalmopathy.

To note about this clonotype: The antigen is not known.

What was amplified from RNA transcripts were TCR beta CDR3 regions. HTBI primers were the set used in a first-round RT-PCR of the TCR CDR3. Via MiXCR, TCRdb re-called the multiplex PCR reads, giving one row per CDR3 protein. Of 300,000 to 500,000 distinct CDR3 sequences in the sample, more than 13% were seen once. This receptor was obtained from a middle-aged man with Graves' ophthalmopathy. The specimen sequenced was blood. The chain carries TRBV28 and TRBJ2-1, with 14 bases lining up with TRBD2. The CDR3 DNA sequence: TGTGCCAGCAGCCCAGGACTAGCGGGGGGTTACAATGAGCAGTTCTTC. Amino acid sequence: CASSPGLAGGYNEQFF. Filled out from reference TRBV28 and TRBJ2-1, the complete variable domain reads DVKVTQSSRYLVKRTGEKVFLECVQDMDHENMFWYRQDPGLGLRLIYFSYDVKMKEKGDIPEGYSVSREKKERFSLILESASTNQTSMYLCASSPGLAGGYNEQFFGPGTRLTVL.